This TCR beta chain stems from a study of blood T cell repertoires in COVID-19. The method was immunoSEQ multiplex PCR; TCRdb's version includes in-frame clones alone and lacks a portion of them. The table shows fewer than 350,000 clones, with roughly 90% occurring only once. All enrollees were roughly 18 to 90 years old and from 25 or so US areas. Assignment of participants to cohorts was predicated upon participant-reported clinical history. Sequencing input: PBMCs or T cells enriched from blood (not recorded which). The receptor comes from a man aged 55 to 69 who had recovered from COVID-19.

This chain's CDR3 is CAWSTNLHRQGGEKLFF. For the CDR3, the DNA is TGTGCCTGGAGTACTAACCTACATCGACAGGGAGGTGAAAAACTGTTTTTT. The rearrangement links TRBV30 to TRBJ1-4, with TRBD1 matching over 7 bases. The ends lost 2 bases at V and 7 bases at J; junction bases unmatched: 16. The CDR3 runs to 17 residues. Germline V gives CDR1 GTSNPN, CDR2 SVGIG (reference sequence).